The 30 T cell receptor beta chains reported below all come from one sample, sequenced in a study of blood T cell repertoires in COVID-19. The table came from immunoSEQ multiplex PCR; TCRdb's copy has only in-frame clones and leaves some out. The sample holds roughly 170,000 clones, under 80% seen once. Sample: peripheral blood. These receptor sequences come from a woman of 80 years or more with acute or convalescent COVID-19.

The CDR3 nucleotides read TGTGCCAGTAGTGCGCAAGAGACCCAGTACTTC. It translates to CASSAQETQYF. The genes are TRBV19 and TRBJ2-5, with no clear D. The CDR3 sequence is 11 residues long. Germline V CDR1 and CDR2: LNHDA, SQIVND (reference sequence). Trimming left V 5 bases short and J 2 bases short, with 3 bases between.

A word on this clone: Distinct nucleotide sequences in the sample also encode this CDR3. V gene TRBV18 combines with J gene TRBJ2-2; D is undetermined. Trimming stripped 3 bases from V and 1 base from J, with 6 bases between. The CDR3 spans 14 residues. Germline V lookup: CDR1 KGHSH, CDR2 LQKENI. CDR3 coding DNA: TGTGCCAGCTCACCTGGGCAGAACACCGGGGAGCTGTTTTTT. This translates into CASSPGQNTGELFF. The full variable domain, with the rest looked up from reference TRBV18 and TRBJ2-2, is NAGVMQNPRHLVRRRGQEARLRCSPMKGHSHVYWYRQLPEEGLKFMVYLQKENIIDESGMPKERFSAEFPKEGPSILRIQQVVRGDSAAYFCASSPGQNTGELFFGEGSRLTVL.

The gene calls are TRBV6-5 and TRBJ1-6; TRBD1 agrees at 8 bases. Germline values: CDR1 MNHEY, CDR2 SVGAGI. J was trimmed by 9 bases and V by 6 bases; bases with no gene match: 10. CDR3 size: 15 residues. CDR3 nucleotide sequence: TGTGCCAGCAGCCAGATCAGGGGACAGGCTTCACCCCTCCACTTT. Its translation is CASSQIRGQASPLHF.

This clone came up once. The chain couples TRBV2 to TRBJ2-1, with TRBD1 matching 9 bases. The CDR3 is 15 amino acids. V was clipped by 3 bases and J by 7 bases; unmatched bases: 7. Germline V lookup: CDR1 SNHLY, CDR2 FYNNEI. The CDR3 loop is CASSDSGQGINEQFF. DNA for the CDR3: TGTGCCAGCAGTGACTCCGGACAGGGGATAAATGAGCAGTTCTTC.

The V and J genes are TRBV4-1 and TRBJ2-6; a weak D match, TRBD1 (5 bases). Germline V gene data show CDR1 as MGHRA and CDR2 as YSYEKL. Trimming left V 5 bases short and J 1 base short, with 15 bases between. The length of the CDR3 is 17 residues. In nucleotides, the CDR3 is TGCGCCAGCAGCAGCAGGGTCCAATCTTCTGGGGCCAACGTCCTGACTTTC. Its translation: CASSSRVQSSGANVLTF.

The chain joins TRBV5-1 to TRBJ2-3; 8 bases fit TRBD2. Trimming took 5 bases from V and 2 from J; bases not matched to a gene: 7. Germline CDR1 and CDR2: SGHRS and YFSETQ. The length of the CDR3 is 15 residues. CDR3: CASRTIAGLTDTQYF. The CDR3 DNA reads TGCGCCAGCAGGACAATAGCGGGGCTCACAGATACGCAGTATTTT.

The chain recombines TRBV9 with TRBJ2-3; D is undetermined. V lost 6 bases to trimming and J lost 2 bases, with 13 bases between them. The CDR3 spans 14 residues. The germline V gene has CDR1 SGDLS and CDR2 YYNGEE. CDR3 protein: CASTRSQVTDTQYF. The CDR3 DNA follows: TGTGCCAGCACCCGTAGTCAGGTCACAGATACGCAGTATTTT. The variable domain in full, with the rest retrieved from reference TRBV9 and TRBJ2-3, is DSGVTQTPKHLITATGQRVTLRCSPRSGDLSVYWYQQSLDQGLQFLIQYYNGEERAKGNILERFSAQQFPDLHSELNLSSLELGDSALYFCASTRSQVTDTQYFGPGTRLTVL.

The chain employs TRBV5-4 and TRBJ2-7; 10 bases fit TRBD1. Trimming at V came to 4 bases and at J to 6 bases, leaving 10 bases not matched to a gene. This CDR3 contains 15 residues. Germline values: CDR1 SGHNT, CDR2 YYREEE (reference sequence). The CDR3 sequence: CASSRRDRGEAEQYF. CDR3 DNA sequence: TGTGCCAGCAGCCGAAGGGACAGGGGCGAAGCCGAGCAGTACTTC.

The CDR3 protein is CASSVYRDSGNTIYF. CDR3 bases: TGTGCCAGCAGCGTATACAGGGATTCTGGAAACACCATATATTTT. The chain carries TRBV9 and TRBJ1-3, with D possibly matching TRBD1 (6 bases). In germline, CDR1 is SGDLS, CDR2 YYNGEE. The germline V and J ends were trimmed by 1 base and 1 base, with 9 bases remaining between them. The CDR3 extends over 15 amino acids.

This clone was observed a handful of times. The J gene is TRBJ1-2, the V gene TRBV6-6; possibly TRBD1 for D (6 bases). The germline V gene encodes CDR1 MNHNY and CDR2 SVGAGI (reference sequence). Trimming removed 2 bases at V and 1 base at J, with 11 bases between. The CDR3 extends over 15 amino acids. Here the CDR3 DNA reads TGTGCCAGCAGTTACGTGGCAGGGGATAACTATGGCTACACCTTC. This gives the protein CASSYVAGDNYGYTF.

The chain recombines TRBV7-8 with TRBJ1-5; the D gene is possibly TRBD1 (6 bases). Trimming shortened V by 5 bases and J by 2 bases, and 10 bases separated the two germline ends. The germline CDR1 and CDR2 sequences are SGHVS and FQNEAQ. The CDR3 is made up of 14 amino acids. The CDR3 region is CASSERQGNQPQHF. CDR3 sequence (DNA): TGTGCCAGCAGCGAAAGACAGGGCAATCAGCCCCAGCATTTT.

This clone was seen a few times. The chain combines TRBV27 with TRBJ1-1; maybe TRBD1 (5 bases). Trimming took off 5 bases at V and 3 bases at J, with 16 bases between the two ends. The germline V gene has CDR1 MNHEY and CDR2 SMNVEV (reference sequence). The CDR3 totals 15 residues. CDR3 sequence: CASSDASGGYTEAFF. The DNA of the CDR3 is TGTGCCAGCAGTGATGCCTCGGGGGGTTACACTGAAGCTTTCTTT.

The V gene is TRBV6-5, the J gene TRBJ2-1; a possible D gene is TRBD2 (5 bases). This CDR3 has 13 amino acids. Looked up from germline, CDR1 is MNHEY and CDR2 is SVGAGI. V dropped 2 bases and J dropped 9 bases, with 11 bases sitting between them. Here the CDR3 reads CASSYTGRGEQFF. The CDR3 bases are TGTGCCAGCAGTTACACGGGGAGAGGTGAGCAGTTCTTC.

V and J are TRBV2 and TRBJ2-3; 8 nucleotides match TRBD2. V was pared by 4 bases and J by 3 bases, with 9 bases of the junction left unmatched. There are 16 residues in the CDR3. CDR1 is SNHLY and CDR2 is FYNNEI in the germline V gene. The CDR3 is CASSALAGTDTDTQYF. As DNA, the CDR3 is TGTGCCAGCAGTGCATTAGCGGGAACCGATACAGATACGCAGTATTTT.

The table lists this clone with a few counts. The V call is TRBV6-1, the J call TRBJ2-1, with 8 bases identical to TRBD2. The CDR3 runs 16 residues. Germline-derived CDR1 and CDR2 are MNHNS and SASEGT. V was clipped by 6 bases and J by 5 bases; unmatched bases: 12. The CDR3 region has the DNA TGTGCCAGCAGAGAAATGACTAGCGCATACCACAATGAGCAGTTCTTC. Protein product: CASREMTSAYHNEQFF.

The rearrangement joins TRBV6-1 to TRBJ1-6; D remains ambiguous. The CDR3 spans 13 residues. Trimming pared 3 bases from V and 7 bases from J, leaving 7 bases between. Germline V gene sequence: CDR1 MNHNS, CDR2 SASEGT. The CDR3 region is CASSDVGNSPLHF. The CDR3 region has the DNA TGTGCCAGCAGTGATGTCGGGAATTCACCCCTCCACTTT.

CDR3 in amino acids: CALRQGQETQYF. The CDR3 DNA sequence: TGTGCCCTTAGACAGGGTCAAGAGACCCAGTACTTC. The chain carries TRBV6-5 and TRBJ2-5, with 7 bases that match TRBD1. Unmatched junction bases numbered 5, after V lost 11 bases and J lost 2 bases. Germline CDR1 MNHEY, CDR2 SVGAGI. The CDR3 has 12 amino acids.

This CDR3 reads CASRAGDDEETQYF. As DNA, the CDR3 is TGTGCCAGTAGAGCCGGAGATGATGAGGAGACCCAGTACTTC. This rearrangement joins TRBV19 to TRBJ2-5; D gene ambiguous. Germline CDR1 is LNHDA and CDR2 is SQIVND (reference sequence). The CDR3 loop spans 14 amino acids. Trimming cost V 6 bases and J 5 bases, with 16 bases left between them. Looking up the rest from reference TRBV19 and TRBJ2-5 gives the full variable domain: DGGITQSPKYLFRKEGQNVTLSCEQNLNHDAMYWYRQDPGQGLRLIYYSQIVNDFQKGDIAEGYSVSREKKESFPLTVTSAQKNPTAFYLCASRAGDDEETQYFGPGTRLLVL.

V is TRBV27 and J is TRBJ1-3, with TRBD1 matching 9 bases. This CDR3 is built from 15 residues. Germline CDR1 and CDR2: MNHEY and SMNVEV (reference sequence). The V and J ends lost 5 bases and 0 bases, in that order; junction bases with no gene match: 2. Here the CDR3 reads CASSTTGGSGNTIYF. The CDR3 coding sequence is TGTGCCAGCAGTACGACAGGGGGCTCTGGAAACACCATATATTTT.

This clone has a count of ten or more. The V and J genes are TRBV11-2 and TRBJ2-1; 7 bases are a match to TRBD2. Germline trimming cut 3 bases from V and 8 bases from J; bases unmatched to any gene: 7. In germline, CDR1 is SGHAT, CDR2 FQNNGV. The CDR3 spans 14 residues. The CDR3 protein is CASSFWGGKDEQFF. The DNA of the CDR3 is TGTGCCAGCAGCTTCTGGGGGGGGAAGGATGAGCAGTTCTTC.

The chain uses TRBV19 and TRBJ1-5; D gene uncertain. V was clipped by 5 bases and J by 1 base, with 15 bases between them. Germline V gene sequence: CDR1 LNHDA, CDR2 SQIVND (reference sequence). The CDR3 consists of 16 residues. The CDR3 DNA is TGTGCCAGTAGTTCGATGGGAGGACTGAGCAATCAGCCCCAGCATTTT. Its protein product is CASSSMGGLSNQPQHF.

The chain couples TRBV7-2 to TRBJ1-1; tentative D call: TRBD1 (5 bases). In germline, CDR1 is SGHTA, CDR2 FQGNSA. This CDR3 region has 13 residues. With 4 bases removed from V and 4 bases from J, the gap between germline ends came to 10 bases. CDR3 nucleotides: TGTGCCAGCAGCTCCCAGGGAGGCACTGAAGCTTTCTTT. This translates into CASSSQGGTEAFF.

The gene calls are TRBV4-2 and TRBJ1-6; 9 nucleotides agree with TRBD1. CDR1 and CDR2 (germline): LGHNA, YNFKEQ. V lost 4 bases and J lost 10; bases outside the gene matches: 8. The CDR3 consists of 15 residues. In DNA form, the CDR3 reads TGTGCCAGCAGCCCGGGACAGGGACAGGGATCACCCCTCCACTTT. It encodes CASSPGQGQGSPLHF.

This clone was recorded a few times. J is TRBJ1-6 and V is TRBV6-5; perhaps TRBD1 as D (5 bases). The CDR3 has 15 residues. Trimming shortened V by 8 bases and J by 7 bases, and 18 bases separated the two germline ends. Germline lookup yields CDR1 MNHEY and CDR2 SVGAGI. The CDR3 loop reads CASEPRDRFNSPLHF. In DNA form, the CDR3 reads TGTGCCAGCGAGCCGCGGGACCGCTTCAATTCACCCCTCCACTTT.

The CDR3 is CASSVGVAGAGYEQYF. In DNA form, the CDR3 reads TGTGCCAGCAGTGTAGGGGTAGCGGGAGCGGGCTACGAGCAGTACTTC. The chain is built from TRBV2 and TRBJ2-7; 9 bases are a match to TRBD2. Germline CDR1 reads SNHLY; CDR2 reads FYNNEI. J lost 3 bases, V lost 4 bases, and 10 bases had no gene match. This CDR3 region has 16 residues.

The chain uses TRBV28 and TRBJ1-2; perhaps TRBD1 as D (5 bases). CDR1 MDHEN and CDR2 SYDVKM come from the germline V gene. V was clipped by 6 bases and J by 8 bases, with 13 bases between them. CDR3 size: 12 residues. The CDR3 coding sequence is TGTGCCAGCAGCGAAGGGGTCTGGGGCTACACCTTC. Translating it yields CASSEGVWGYTF.

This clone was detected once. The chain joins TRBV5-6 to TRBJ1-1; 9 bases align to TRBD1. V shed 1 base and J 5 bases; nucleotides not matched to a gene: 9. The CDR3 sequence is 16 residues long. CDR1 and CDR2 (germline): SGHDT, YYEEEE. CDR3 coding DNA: TGTGCCAGCAGCTTGTTGGGACAGGGTACTTATACTGAAGCTTTCTTT. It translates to CASSLLGQGTYTEAFF.

The CDR3 spells CASSQQPGLAGHFSYEQYF. As DNA, the CDR3 is TGTGCCAGCAGCCAACAACCAGGACTAGCGGGACATTTCTCCTACGAGCAGTACTTC. The chain links TRBV3-1 (or the pseudogene TRBV3-2) to TRBJ2-7; TRBD2 aligns across 12 bases. The germline gives CDR1 LGHDT, CDR2 YNNKEL (reference sequence). The CDR3 consists of 19 residues. J gave up 0 bases and V 2 bases, and 11 bases lay outside the gene matches.

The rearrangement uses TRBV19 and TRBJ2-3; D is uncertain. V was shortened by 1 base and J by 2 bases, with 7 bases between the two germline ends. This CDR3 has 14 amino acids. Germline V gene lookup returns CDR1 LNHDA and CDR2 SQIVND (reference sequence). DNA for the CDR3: TGTGCCAGTAGTATAGCCGGGTCCACAGATACGCAGTATTTT. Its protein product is CASSIAGSTDTQYF. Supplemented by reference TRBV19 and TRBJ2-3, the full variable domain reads DGGITQSPKYLFRKEGQNVTLSCEQNLNHDAMYWYRQDPGQGLRLIYYSQIVNDFQKGDIAEGYSVSREKKESFPLTVTSAQKNPTAFYLCASSIAGSTDTQYFGPGTRLTVL.

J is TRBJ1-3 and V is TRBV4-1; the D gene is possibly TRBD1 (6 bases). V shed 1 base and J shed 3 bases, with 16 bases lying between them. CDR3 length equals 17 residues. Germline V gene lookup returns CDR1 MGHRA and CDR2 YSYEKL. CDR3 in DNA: TGCGCCAGCAGCCAAGCTTCGGGACAACTGTTTGGAAACACCATATATTTT. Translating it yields CASSQASGQLFGNTIYF.